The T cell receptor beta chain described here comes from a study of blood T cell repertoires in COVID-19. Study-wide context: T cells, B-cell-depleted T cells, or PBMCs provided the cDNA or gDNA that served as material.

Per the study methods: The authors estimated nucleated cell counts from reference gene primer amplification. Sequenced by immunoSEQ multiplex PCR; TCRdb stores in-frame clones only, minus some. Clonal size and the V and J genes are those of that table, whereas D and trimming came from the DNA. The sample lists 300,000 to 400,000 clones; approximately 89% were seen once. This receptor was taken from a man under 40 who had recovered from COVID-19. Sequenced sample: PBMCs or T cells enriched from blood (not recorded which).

CDR3 region: CASSRGGSSYEQYF. CDR3 sequence (DNA): TGTGCCAGCAGCCGCGGGGGAAGCTCCTACGAGCAGTACTTC. The rearrangement joins TRBV11-2 to TRBJ2-7; 7 bases map to TRBD2. Per germline, CDR1 SGHAT and CDR2 FQNNGV. With 5 bases clipped from V and 0 bases from J, the junction kept 4 bases outside the gene matches. CDR3 size: 14 residues.